This T cell receptor (beta chain) is from a study of cytomegalovirus exposure and HLA in healthy donors. The trim removed 6 bases at V and 6 bases at J, leaving 15 bases unmatched. The CDR3 length is 15 residues. Per the germline V gene, CDR1 is SQVTM and CDR2 is ANQGSEA. PCR amplification relied on 60 Vbeta primers (plus 13 Jbeta primers). Sequenced by immunoSEQ multiplex PCR; TCRdb stores in-frame clones only, minus some. The table lists some 170,000 clones, 8.5% to 10% of them singletons. This clone was found a few times. V gene TRBV29-1 combines with J gene TRBJ2-3; 7 bases map to TRBD2. The TCR comes from a woman aged 30 to 39 in good health and CMV-seropositive. The sample was PBMCs. CDR3 sequence: CSVSPKGGSSDTQYF. CDR3 DNA: TGCAGCGTATCCCCGAAAGGCGGGAGCTCCGATACGCAGTATTTT.